The present T cell receptor beta chain was sequenced within a study of CD8 T cells in Susac syndrome. Study at large: Patients with Susac syndrome who were sequenced included five or six with active disease and fewer than 10 in remission. There were Susac syndrome patients who were therapy-naive at blood draw, others on corticosteroids, and others on intravenous immunoglobulin alone. Study-wide points: Clonal expansion did not appear in Susac syndrome CD4+ T cell repertoires.

As concerns this clonotype: The antigen remains unidentified.

This CDR3 is built from 17 residues. V was clipped by 4 bases and J by 4 bases; unmatched bases: 7. The germline gives CDR1 LNHDA, CDR2 SQIVND (reference sequence). After extraction with the RNeasy kit, about 0.5 to 1 ug of the RNA was reverse transcribed using random hexamers. In TCRdb, the immunoSEQ multiplex PCR reads were re-called with MiXCR into one record per CDR3 protein. Of around 200,000 distinct CDR3 sequences listed, 90% to 95% are singletons. TCR beta sequencing was performed on blood CD8+ and CD4+ T cells. This TCR was recovered from a human donor with Susac syndrome. The chain uses TRBV19 and TRBJ2-1; TRBD2 matches 13 bases. Material: CD4+ T cells from PBMCs. In DNA form, the CDR3 reads TGTGCCAGTAGTACCCACAGACTAGCGGGAGGATACAATGAGCAGTTCTTC. Amino acids: CASSTHRLAGGYNEQFF.